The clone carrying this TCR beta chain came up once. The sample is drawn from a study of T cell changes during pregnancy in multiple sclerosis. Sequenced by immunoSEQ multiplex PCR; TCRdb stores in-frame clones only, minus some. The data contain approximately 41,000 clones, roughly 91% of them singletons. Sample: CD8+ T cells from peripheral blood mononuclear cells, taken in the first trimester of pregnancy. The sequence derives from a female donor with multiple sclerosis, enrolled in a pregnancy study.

CDR3 nucleotides: TGTGCCAGTAGTTTTTCAGGGTTTTCCTACGAGCAGTACTTC. Protein: CASSFSGFSYEQYF. The J gene is TRBJ2-7, the V gene TRBV19; the D gene is possibly TRBD1 (5 bases). V was clipped by 5 bases and J by 1 base, with 12 bases between them. CDR3 length: 14 residues. The germline CDR1 and CDR2 sequences are LNHDA and SQIVND (reference sequence).